This T cell receptor beta chain was recorded in a study of T cell responses to AZD1222 COVID-19 vaccine. Trimming left V 2 bases short and J 3 bases short, with 14 bases between. This CDR3 spans 16 amino acids. The germline V gene encodes CDR1 MNHEY and CDR2 SMNVEV (reference sequence). Overall study findings and caveats: None of the repertoires were sampled until the peak T cell response had passed. Females outnumbered males among donors, who were mostly white British; clonal diversity was possibly underestimated.

Repertoires were generated with immunoSEQ multiplex PCR, while TCRdb's copy carries only in-frame clones and drops some. This sample has about 130,000 clones; over 85% occur once, and the top ten carry roughly 0.9%. As for this clone: Antigen specificity is unknown.

This sequence was found in an adult in good health. The chain combines TRBV27 with TRBJ2-1, with no clear D. The starting material was peripheral blood, obtained on day 0 of AZD1222 vaccination. The CDR3 is CASSLARSANYNEQFF. The CDR3 DNA follows: TGTGCCAGCAGTTTAGCTCGGTCAGCCAACTACAATGAGCAGTTCTTC.